This T cell receptor beta chain was identified during a study of control samples from healthy donors and cancer patients. TCRdb's table, derived via immunoSEQ multiplex PCR, lists solely in-frame clones and lacks some. The data show roughly 70,000 clones, approximately 87% seen once. V gave up 6 bases and J gave up 4 bases, with 10 bases separating them. CDR1 LNHDA and CDR2 SQIVND come from the germline V gene (reference sequence). The length of the CDR3 is 13 residues. The V gene is TRBV19, the J gene TRBJ1-3; D unresolved. The sequenced sample was blood. This sequence was found in a man aged 50 to 60 in good health. CDR3 sequence reads: CASRERLGNTIYF. The CDR3 nucleotides are TGTGCCAGTAGAGAGAGGTTGGGAAACACCATATATTTT.